Shown below are 5 T cell receptor beta chains from a single sample sequenced in a study of blood T cell repertoires in COVID-19 (dated by TCRdb to 2020 to 2021). The method was the immunoSEQ multiplex PCR assay. TCRdb carries this immuneACCESS record with in-frame sequences only. Its versions omit some clonotypes, under half of them owing to an unresolved V gene in the studies checked, with the rest unexplained. The sample records around 57,000 clones, roughly 80% of which are singletons. In total, the top ten clones hold 4.5% to 7% of the sample. The sequencing input was peripheral blood. These receptors all stem from a woman in her sixties or seventies with acute or convalescent COVID-19.

V gene TRBV2 combines with J gene TRBJ1-5; a weak D match, TRBD1 (6 bases). CDR1 and CDR2 (germline): SNHLY, FYNNEI. Trimming removed 4 bases from V and 0 bases from J, with 10 bases in between. The CDR3 totals 15 residues. CDR3 sequence (DNA): TGTGCCAGCAGTGGTAGGACAGATAGCAATCAGCCCCAGCATTTT. It codes for CASSGRTDSNQPQHF. Full variable domain (missing parts from reference TRBV2 and TRBJ1-5): EPEVTQTPSHQVTQMGQEVILRCVPISNHLYFYWYRQILGQKVEFLVSFYNNEISEKSEIFDDQFSVERPDGSNFTLKIRSTKLEDSAMYFCASSGRTDSNQPQHFGDGTRLSIL.

V usage is TRBV19 and J usage is TRBJ1-5, with 7 nucleotides matching TRBD1. Germline trimming cut 4 bases from V and 6 bases from J; bases unmatched to any gene: 0. The CDR3 extends over 12 amino acids. Germline loops: CDR1 LNHDA, CDR2 SQIVND (reference sequence). The chain's CDR3 is CASSNRGQPQHF. CDR3 nucleotides: TGTGCCAGTAGTAACAGGGGTCAGCCCCAGCATTTT.

The chain carries TRBV5-1 and TRBJ1-2; 7 bases agree with TRBD1. Germline CDR1 is SGHRS and CDR2 is YFSETQ. V lost 4 bases and J lost 5; bases outside the gene matches: 11. The CDR3 loop spans 15 amino acids. This CDR3 reads CASSLLRQGGYGYTF. The CDR3 bases are TGCGCCAGCAGCCTCTTACGACAGGGCGGGTATGGCTACACCTTC.

In DNA, the CDR3 is TGTGCCAGCCTTGGGAGGACTGGCTATGGCTACACCTTC. It codes for CASLGRTGYGYTF. The V gene is TRBV6-5, the J gene TRBJ1-2, with D uncertain. Trimming stripped 8 bases from V and 4 bases from J, with 14 bases between. The germline V gene encodes CDR1 MNHEY and CDR2 SVGAGI. CDR3 size: 13 residues.

This clone was counted a few times. The V and J genes are TRBV5-6 and TRBJ1-5; 8 bases agree with TRBD1. V dropped 0 bases and J dropped 6; count of bases not matched to a gene: 2. This CDR3 has 14 amino acids. Germline V CDR1 and CDR2: SGHDT, YYEEEE. The CDR3 loop is CASSLGTGSQPQHF. The CDR3 region has the DNA TGTGCCAGCAGCTTGGGGACAGGGAGTCAGCCCCAGCATTTT.